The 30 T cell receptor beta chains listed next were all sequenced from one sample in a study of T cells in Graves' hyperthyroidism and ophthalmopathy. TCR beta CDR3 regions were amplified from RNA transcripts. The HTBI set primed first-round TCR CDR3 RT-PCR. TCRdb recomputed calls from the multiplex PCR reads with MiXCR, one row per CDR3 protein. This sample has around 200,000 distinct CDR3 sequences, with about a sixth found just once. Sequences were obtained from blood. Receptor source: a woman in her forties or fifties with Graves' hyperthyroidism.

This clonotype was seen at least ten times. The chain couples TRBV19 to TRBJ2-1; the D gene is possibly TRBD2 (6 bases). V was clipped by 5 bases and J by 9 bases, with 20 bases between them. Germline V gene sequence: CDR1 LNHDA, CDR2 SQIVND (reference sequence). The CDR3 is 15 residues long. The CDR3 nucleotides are TGTGCCAGTAGTTACGGCCTATTGGGGAGGAGTGAGCAGTTCTTC. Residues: CASSYGLLGRSEQFF.

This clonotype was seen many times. The CDR3 is CASSDTGSGYTF. The CDR3 nucleotides read TGCGCCAGCAGCGACACGGGGTCTGGCTACACCTTC. V gene TRBV5-1 combines with J gene TRBJ1-2; D uncertain. The CDR3 length is 12 residues. CDR1 is SGHRS, CDR2 YFSETQ, per germline. The germline V and J ends were trimmed by 4 bases and 7 bases, with 11 bases remaining between them.

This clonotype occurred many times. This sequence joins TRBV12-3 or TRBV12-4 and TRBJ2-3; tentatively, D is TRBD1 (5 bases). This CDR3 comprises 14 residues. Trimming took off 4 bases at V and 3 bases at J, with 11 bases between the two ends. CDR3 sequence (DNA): TGTGCCAGCAGTTCAGGGTGGTTAACAGATACGCAGTATTTT. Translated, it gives CASSSGWLTDTQYF.

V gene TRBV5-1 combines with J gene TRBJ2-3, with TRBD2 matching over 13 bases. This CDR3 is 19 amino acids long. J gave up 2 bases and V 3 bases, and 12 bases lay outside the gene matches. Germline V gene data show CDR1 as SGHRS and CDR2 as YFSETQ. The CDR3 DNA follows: TGCGCCAGCAGCTGGACTAGCGGGGGAGCCACCGTCGTCACAGATACGCAGTATTTT. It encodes CASSWTSGGATVVTDTQYF.

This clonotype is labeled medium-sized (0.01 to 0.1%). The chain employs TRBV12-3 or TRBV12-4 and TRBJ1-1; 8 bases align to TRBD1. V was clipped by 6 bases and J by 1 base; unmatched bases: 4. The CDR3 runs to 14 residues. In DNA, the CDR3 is TGTGCCAGCAGCTTCGGACAGGGGAACACTGAAGCTTTCTTT. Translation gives CASSFGQGNTEAFF.

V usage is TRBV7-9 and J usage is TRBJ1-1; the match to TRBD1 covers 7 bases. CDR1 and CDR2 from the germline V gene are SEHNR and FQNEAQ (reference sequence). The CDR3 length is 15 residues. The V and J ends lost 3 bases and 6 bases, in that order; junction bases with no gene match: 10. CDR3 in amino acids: CASSFPTGSRSEAFF. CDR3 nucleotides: TGTGCCAGCAGCTTCCCGACAGGGTCGAGGTCTGAAGCTTTCTTT.

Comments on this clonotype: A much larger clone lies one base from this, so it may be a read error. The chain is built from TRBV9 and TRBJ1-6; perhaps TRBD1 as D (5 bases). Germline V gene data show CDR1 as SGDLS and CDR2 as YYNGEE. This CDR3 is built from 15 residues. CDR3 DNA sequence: TGTGCCAGCAGCTCATCCTCGACAGTAAATTCACCCCCCCACTTT. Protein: CASSSSSTVNSPPHF.

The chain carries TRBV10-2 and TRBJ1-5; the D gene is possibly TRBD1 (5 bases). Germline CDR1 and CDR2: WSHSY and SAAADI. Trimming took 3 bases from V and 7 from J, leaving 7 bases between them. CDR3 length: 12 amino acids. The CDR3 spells CASSDRDQPQHF. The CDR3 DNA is TGCGCCAGCAGTGACAGGGACCAGCCCCAGCATTTT.

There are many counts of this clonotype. This CDR3 reads CSVRTGGRIEAFF. CDR3 nucleotides: TGCAGTGTCCGGACAGGGGGCAGAATCGAAGCTTTCTTT. The chain is built from TRBV20-1 and TRBJ1-1; 11 nucleotides align to TRBD1. From germline, CDR1 is DFQATT and CDR2 SNEGSKA (reference sequence). Trimming removed 7 bases from V and 8 bases from J; junction bases left unmatched: 9. The CDR3 runs 13 residues.

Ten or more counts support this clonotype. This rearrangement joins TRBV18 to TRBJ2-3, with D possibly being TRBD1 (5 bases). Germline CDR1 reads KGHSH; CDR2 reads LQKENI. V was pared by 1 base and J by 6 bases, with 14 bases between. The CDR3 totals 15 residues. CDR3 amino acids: CASSPLRQGTDTQYF. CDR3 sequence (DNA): TGTGCCAGCTCACCACTTCGTCAGGGAACCGATACGCAGTATTTT.

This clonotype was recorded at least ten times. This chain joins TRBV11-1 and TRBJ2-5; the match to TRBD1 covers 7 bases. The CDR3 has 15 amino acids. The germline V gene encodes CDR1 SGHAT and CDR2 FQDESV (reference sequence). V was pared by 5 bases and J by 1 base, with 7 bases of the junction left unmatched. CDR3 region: CASSPGRGIQETQYF. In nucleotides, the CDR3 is TGTGCCAGCAGCCCTGGCAGGGGGATCCAAGAGACCCAGTACTTC.

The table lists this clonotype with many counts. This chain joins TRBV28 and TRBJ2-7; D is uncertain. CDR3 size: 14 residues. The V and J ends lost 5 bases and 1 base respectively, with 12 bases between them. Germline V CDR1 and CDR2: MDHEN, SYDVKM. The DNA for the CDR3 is TGTGCCAGCAGTCCCCCCGGGTTGTCCTACGAGCAGTACTTC. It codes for CASSPPGLSYEQYF. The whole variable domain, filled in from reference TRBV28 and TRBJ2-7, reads DVKVTQSSRYLVKRTGEKVFLECVQDMDHENMFWYRQDPGLGLRLIYFSYDVKMKEKGDIPEGYSVSREKKERFSLILESASTNQTSMYLCASSPPGLSYEQYFGPGTRLTVT.

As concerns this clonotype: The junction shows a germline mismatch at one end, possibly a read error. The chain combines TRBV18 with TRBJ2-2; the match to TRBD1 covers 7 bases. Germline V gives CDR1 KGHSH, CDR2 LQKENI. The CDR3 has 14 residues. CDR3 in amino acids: CASSRGQAPGELFF. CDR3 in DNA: TGTGCCAGCTCCCGTGGACAGGCCCCCGGGGAGCTATTTTTT.

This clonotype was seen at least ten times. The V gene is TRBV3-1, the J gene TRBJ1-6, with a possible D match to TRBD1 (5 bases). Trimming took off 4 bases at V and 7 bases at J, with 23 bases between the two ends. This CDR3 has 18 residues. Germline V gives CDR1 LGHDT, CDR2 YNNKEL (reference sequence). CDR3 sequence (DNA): TGTGCCAGCAGCCGTACAGGTCTGGGCAGCGTTGACAATTCACCCCTCCACTTT. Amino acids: CASSRTGLGSVDNSPLHF.

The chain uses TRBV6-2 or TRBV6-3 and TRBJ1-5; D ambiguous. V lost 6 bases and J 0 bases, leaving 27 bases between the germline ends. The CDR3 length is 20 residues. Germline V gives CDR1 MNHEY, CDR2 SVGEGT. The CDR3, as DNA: TGTGCCAGCAGAACCACCCCCAGCCGGTGGCGGGAGGTTAGCAATCAGCCCCAGCATTTT. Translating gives CASRTTPSRWREVSNQPQHF.

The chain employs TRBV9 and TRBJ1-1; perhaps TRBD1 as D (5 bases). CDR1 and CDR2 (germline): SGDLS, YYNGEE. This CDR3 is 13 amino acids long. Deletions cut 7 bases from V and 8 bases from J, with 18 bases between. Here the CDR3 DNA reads TGTGCCAGCGGGACCCTGGGGTGGGGAGAAGCTTTCTTT. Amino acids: CASGTLGWGEAFF. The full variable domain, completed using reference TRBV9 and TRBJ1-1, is DSGVTQTPKHLITATGQRVTLRCSPRSGDLSVYWYQQSLDQGLQFLIQYYNGEERAKGNILERFSAQQFPDLHSELNLSSLELGDSALYFCASGTLGWGEAFFGQGTRLTVV.

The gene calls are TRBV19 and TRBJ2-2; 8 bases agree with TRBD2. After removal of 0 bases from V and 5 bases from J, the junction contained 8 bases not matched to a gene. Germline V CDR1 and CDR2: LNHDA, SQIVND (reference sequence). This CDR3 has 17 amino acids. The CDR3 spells CASSIDKLAAYTGELFF. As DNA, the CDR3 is TGTGCCAGTAGTATAGATAAACTAGCGGCCTATACCGGGGAGCTGTTTTTT.

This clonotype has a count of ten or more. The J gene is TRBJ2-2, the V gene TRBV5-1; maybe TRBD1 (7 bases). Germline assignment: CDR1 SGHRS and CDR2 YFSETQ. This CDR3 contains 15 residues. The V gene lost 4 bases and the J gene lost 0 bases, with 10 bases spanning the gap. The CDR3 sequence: CASSQGGTNTGELFF. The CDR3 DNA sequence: TGCGCCAGCAGCCAGGGGGGAACGAACACCGGGGAGCTGTTTTTT. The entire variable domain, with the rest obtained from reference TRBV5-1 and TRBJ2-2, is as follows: KAGVTQTPRYLIKTRGQQVTLSCSPISGHRSVSWYQQTPGQGLQFLFEYFSETQRNKGNFPGRFSGRQFSNSRSEMNVSTLELGDSALYLCASSQGGTNTGELFFGEGSRLTVL.

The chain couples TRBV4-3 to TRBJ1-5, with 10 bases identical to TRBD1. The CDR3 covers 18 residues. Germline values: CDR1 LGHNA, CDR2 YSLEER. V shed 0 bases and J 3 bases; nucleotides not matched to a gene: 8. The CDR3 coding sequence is TGCGCCAGCAGCCAAGACGCGGGGGACAGGGGCTTCAATCAGCCCCAGCATTTT. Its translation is CASSQDAGDRGFNQPQHF.

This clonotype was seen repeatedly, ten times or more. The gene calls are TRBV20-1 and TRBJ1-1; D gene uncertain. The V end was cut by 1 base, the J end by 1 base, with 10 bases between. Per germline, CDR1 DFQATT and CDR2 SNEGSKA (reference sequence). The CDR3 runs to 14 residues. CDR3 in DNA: TGCAGTGCTAGAGTAGGTGGTCCGAACACTGAAGCTTTCTTT. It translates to CSARVGGPNTEAFF.

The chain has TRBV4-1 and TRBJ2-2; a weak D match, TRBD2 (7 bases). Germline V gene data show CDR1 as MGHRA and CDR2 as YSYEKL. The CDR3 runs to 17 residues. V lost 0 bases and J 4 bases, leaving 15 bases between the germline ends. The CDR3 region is CASSQDWGGRGTGELFF. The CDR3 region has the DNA TGCGCCAGCAGCCAAGATTGGGGGGGGCGGGGCACCGGGGAGCTGTTTTTT.

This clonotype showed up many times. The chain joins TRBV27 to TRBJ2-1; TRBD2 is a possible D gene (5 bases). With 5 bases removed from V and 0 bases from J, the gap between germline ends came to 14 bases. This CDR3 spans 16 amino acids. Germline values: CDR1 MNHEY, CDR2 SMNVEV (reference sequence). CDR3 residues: CASSLGLISSYNEQFF. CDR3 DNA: TGTGCCAGCAGTCTCGGACTGATTAGCTCCTACAATGAGCAGTTCTTC.

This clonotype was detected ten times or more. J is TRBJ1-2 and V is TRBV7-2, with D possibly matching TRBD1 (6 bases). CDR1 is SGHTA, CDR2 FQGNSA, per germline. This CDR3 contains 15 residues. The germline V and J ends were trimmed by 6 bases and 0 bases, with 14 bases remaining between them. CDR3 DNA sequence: TGTGCCAGCAGGCTCGGGGGGGCAGCTAACTATGGCTACACCTTC. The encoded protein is CASRLGGAANYGYTF.

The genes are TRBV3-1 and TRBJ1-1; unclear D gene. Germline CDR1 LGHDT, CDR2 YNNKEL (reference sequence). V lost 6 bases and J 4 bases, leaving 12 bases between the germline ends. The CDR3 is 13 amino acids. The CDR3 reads CASRHGFSTEAFF. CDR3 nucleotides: TGTGCCAGCAGACATGGGTTTTCCACTGAAGCTTTCTTT. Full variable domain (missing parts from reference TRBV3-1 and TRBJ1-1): DTAVSQTPKYLVTQMGNDKSIKCEQNLGHDTMYWYKQDSKKFLKIMFSYNNKELIINETVPNRFSPKSPDKAHLNLHINSLELGDSAVYFCASRHGFSTEAFFGQGTRLTVV.

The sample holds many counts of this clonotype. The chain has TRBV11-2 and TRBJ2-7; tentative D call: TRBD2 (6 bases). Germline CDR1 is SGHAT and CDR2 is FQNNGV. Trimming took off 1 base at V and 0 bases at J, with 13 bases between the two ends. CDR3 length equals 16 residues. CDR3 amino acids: CASSLGGTWSSYEQYF. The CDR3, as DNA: TGTGCCAGCAGCTTAGGTGGGACTTGGAGCTCCTACGAGCAGTACTTC.

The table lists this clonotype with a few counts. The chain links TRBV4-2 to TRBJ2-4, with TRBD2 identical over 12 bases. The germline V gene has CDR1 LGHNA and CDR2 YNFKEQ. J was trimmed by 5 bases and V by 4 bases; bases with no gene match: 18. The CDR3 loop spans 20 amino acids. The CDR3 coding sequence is TGTGCCAGCAGCCTATCCGCCCAACTAGCGGGGGGCTCGCTCGAAAACATTCAGTACTTC. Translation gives CASSLSAQLAGGSLENIQYF.

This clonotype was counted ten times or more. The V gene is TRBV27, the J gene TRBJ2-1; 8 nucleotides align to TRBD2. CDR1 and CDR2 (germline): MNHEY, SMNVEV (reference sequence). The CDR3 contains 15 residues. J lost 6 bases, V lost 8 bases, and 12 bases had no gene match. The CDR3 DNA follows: TGTGCCAGCTCCCCTCGCGGGGGGCCGGGCAATGAGCAGTTCTTC. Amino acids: CASSPRGGPGNEQFF.

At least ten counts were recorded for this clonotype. CDR3 sequence: CASSLAGQLLSDTQYF. In nucleotides, the CDR3 is TGTGCCAGCTCCCTCGCGGGGCAGTTGTTATCAGATACGCAGTATTTT. The chain couples TRBV18 to TRBJ2-3; D perhaps matches TRBD2 (6 bases). Trimming shortened V by 6 bases and J by 4 bases, and 20 bases separated the two germline ends. The CDR3 covers 16 residues. Germline V CDR1 and CDR2: KGHSH, LQKENI.

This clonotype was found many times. CDR3 DNA sequence: TGCGCCAGCAGCTGGACAGGGACCGGGGCCAACGTCCTGACTTTC. Its translation is CASSWTGTGANVLTF. The chain has TRBV5-1 and TRBJ2-6, with 8 bases matching TRBD1. CDR3 size: 15 residues. V trimming: 3 bases; J trimming: 4 bases; junction bases outside the gene matches: 3. Looked up from germline, CDR1 is SGHRS and CDR2 is YFSETQ.

CDR3 in DNA: TGCGCCAGCAGCTTGGATCCCAACCCTTCTTCAACTAATGAAAAACTGTTTTTT. This gives the protein CASSLDPNPSSTNEKLFF. The chain combines TRBV5-1 with TRBJ1-4, with unresolved D. The CDR3 extends over 18 amino acids. Trimming took 0 bases from V and 0 from J, leaving 15 bases between them. From germline, CDR1 is SGHRS and CDR2 YFSETQ.